This TCR beta chain was identified during a study of blood T cell repertoires in COVID-19. Overall study: Whether acute or convalescent, the COVID-19 samples came from the United States, Italy and Spain.

In the original workflow: The authors estimated nucleated cell counts from reference gene primer amplification. Clones were sequenced by immunoSEQ multiplex PCR, and TCRdb holds only the in-frame ones, with some missing. The V and J calls and clone size come from that table; D and trimming were worked out from the DNA. The table has some 89,000 clones, 76% seen once. J lost 8 bases, V lost 5 bases, and 6 bases had no gene match. The CDR3 length is 13 residues. Germline CDR1 SQVTM, CDR2 ANQGSEA. V gene TRBV29-1 combines with J gene TRBJ2-1, with 10 bases lining up with TRBD1. The material sequenced was peripheral blood. This TCR derives from a man aged 70 or older with acute or convalescent COVID-19. As DNA, the CDR3 is TGCAGCGTTCGGGACAGGGGTATAGATGAGCAGTTCTTC. Residues: CSVRDRGIDEQFF.